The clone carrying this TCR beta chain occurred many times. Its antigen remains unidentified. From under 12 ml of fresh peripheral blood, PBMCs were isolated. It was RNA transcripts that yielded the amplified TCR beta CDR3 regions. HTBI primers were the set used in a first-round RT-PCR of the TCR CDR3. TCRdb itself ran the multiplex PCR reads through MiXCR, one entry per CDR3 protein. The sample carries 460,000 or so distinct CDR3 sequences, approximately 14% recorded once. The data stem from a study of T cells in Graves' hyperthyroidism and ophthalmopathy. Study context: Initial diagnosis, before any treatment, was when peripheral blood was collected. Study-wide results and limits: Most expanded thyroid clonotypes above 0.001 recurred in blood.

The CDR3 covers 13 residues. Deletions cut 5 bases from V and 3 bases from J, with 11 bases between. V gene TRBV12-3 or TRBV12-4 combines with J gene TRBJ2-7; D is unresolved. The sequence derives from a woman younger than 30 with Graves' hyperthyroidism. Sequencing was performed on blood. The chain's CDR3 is CASSPPTGYEQYF. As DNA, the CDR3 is TGTGCCAGCAGTCCCCCGACGGGCTACGAGCAGTACTTC.